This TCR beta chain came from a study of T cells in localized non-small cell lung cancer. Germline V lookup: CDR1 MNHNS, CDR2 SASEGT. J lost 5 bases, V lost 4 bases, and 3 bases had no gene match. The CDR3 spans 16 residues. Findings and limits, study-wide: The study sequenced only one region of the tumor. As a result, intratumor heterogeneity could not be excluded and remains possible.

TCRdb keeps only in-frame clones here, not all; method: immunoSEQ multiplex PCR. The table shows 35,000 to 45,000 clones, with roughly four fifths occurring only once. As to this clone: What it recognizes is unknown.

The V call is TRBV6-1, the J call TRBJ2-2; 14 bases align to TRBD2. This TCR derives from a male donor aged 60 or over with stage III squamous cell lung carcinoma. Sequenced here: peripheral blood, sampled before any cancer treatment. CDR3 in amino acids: CASSVGTSGGTGELFF. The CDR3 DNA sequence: TGTGCCAGCAGTGTCGGGACTAGCGGGGGAACCGGGGAGCTGTTTTTT.